This entry concerns a single T cell receptor beta chain. This clonotype has at least ten counts. Its antigen specificity is not known. No base qualities exist here, and no much larger clone lies one base off it. The data belong to a study of T cell repertoires in cytomegalovirus infection (dated by TCRdb to about 2019). Notes on the research overall: The HLA type of each donor mattered for the analysis, because public TCR beta signatures pointed to carriage of CMV infection along with the matching HLA type.

Study-level results and caveats: Cumulative frequency of public TCR beta family members discriminated carriers of CMV infection plus the relevant HLA type in this cohort and an independent approximately 370-donor cohort. The ex vivo response was dominated by HLA-C-restricted CMV-specific TCR beta clonotypes, which also provided the single most frequent clonotype in two of eight donors.

From a lookup of the germline V gene, CDR1 and CDR2 are SGHTA and FQGNSA. The CDR3 numbers 12 residues from cysteine through phenylalanine. Only CDR3 DNA is held: 36 bases, read in frame from base 1. V is pared back by 6 bases and J by 5 bases, with 10 bases lying between the germline termini. Data came from an Illumina HiSeq 1500. TCRdb took the public reads, trimmed them with fastp at Q25, ran MiXCR for clone calling and kept in-frame beta chains. Each entry is one CDR3 protein sequence, shown with its most common DNA and genes. In this sample the table shows 55,000 to 85,000 distinct CDR3 sequences, 4% of which occur a single time. The ten largest make up under 25% of the sample.

This TCR was recovered from a human donor in good health (CMV status not recorded). Some clones in this sample may be carry-over from other donors' samples. The V and J genes are TRBV7-2 and TRBJ2-5; no D gene can be assigned with confidence. Sequencing was performed on PBMCs. The bases are TGTGCCAGCAGGTCTAATCCTGAGACCCAGTACTTC. Translation gives CASRSNPETQYF. Outside the CDR3, residues come from the reference TRBV7-2 and TRBJ2-5 proteins, so the full variable domain is: GAGVSQSPSNKVTEKGKDVELRCDPISGHTALYWYRQSLGQGLEFLIYFQGNSAPDKSGLPSDRFSAERTGGSVSTLTIQRTQQEDSAVYLCASRSNPETQYFGPGTRLLVL.